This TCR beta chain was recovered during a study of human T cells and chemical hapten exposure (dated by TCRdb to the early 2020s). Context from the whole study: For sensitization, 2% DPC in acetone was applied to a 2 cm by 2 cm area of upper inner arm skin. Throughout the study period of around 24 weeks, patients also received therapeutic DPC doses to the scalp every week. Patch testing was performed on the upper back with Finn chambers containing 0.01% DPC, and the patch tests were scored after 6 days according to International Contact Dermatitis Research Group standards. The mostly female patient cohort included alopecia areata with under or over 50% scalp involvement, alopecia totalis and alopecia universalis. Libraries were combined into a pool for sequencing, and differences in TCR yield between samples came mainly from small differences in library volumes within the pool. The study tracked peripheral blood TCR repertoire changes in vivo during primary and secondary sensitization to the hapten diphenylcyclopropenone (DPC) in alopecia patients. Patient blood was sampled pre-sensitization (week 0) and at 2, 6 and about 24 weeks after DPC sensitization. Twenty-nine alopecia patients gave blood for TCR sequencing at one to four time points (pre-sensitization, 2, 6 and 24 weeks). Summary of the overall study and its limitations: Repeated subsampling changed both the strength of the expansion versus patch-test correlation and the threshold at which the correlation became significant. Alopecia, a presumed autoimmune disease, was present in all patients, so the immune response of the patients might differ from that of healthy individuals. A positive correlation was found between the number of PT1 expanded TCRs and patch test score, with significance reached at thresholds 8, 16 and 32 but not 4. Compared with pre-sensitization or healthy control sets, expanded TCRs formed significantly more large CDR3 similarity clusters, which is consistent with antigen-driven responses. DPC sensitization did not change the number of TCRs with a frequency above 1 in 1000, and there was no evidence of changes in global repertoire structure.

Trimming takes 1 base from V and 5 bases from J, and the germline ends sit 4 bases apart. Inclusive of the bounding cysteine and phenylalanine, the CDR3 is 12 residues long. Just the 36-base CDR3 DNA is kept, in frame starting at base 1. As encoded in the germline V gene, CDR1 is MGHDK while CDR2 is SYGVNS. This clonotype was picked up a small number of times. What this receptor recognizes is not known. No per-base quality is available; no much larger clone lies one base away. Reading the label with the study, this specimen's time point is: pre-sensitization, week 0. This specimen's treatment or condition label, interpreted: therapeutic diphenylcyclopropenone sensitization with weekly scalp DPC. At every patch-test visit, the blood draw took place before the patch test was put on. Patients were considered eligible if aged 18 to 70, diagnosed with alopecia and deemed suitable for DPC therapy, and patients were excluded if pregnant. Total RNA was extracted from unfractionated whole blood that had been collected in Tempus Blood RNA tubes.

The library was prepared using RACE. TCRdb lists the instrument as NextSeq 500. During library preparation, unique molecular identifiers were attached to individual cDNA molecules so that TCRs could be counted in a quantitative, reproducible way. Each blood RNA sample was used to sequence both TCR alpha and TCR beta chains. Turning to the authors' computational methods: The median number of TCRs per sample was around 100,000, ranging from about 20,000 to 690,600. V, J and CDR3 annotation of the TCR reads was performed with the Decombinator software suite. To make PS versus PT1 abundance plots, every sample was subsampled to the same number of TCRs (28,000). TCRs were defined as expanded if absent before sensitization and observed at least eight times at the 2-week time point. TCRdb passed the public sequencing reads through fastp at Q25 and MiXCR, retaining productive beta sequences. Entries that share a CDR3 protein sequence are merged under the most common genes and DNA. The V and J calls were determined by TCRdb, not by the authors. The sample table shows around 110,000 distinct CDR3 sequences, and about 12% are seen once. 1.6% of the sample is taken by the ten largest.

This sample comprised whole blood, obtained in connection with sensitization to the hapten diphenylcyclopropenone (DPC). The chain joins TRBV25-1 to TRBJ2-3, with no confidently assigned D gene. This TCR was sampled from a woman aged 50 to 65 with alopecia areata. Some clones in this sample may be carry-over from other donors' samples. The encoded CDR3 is CASSELVDTQYF. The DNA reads TGTGCCAGCAGTGAATTAGTAGATACGCAGTATTTT.